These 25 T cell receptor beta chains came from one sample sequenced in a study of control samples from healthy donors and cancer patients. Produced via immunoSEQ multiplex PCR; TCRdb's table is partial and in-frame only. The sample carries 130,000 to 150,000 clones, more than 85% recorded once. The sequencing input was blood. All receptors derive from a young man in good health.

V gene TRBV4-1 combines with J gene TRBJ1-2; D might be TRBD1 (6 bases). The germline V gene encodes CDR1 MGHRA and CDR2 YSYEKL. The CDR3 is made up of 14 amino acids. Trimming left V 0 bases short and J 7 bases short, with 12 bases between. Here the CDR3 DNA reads TGCGCCAGCAGCCAAGAACAGGGCGCCGGTGGCTACACCTTC. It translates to CASSQEQGAGGYTF.

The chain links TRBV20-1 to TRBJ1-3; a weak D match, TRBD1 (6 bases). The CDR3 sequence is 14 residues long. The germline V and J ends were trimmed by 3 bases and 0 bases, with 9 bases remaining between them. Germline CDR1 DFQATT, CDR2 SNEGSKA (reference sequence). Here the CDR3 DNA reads TGCAGTGCTAGTGGGGGCGCCTCTGGAAACACCATATATTTT. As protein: CSASGGASGNTIYF.

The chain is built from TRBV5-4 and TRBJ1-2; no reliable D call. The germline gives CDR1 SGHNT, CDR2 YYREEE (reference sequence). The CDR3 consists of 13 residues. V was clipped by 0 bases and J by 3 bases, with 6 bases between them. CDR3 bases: TGTGCCAGCAGCTTGGGTGCATACTATGGCTACACCTTC. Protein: CASSLGAYYGYTF.

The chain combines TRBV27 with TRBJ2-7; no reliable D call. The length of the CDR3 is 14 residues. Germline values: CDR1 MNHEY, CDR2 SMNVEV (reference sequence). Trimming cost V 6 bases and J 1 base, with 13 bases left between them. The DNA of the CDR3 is TGTGCCAGCAGCCCCAGACGGACGTCCTACGAGCAGTACTTC. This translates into CASSPRRTSYEQYF.

The CDR3 DNA follows: TGTGCCAGCAGCTTAACGTGGACTACCGGGGAGCTGTTTTTT. Encoded protein: CASSLTWTTGELFF. The chain combines TRBV7-3 with TRBJ2-2; D is perhaps TRBD2 (5 bases). The germline V gene encodes CDR1 SGHTA and CDR2 FQGTGA. The CDR3 totals 14 residues. Trimming shortened V by 0 bases and J by 5 bases, and 7 bases separated the two germline ends.

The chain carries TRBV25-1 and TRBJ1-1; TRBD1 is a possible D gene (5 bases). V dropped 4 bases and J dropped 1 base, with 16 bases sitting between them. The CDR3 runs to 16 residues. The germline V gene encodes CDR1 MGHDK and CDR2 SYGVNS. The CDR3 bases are TGTGCCAGCAGTGGGGGGGACTCCCGGCGGAACACTGAAGCTTTCTTT. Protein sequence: CASSGGDSRRNTEAFF.

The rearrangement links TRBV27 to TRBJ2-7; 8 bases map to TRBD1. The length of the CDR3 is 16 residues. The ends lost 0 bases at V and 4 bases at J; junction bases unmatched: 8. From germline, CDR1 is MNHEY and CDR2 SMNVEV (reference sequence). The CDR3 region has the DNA TGTGCCAGCAGTTTATCGTCAGGGGGCGCCGGGTACGAGCAGTACTTC. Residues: CASSLSSGGAGYEQYF.

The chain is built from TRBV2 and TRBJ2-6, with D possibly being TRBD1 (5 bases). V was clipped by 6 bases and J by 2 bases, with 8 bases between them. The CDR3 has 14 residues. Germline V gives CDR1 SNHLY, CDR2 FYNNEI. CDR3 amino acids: CASRGQAGANVLTF. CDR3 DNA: TGTGCCAGCAGGGGGCAAGCTGGGGCCAACGTCCTGACTTTC.

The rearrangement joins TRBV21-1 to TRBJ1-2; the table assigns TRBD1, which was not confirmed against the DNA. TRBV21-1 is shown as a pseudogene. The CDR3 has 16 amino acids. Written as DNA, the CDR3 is TGTGCCAACACTAAAGGGACAACTACATTCGGCTATGGCTACACCTTC. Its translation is CANTKGTTTFGYGYTF.

CDR3 loop: CASGRQGSYEQYF. The CDR3 DNA reads TGTGCCAGCGGCCGACAGGGCTCCTACGAGCAGTACTTC. The chain couples TRBV6-5 to TRBJ2-7; 7 bases map to TRBD1. Germline V gene lookup returns CDR1 MNHEY and CDR2 SVGAGI. The CDR3 is 13 residues long. After removal of 8 bases from V and 0 bases from J, the junction contained 4 bases not matched to a gene.

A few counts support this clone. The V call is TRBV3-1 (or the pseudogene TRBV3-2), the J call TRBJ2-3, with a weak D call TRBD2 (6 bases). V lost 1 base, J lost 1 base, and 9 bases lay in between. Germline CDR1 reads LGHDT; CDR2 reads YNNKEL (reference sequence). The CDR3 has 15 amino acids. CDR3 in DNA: TGTGCCAGCAGCCAAGGGGGACTTCGCACAGATACGCAGTATTTT. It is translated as CASSQGGLRTDTQYF.

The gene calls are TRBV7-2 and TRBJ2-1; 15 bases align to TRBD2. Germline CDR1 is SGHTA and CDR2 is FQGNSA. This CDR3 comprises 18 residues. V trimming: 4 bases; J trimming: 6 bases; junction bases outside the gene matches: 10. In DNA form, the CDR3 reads TGTGCCAGCAGCTCCCCGGGACTAGCGGGGGGCCTCCCCAATGAGCAGTTCTTC. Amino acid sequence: CASSSPGLAGGLPNEQFF.

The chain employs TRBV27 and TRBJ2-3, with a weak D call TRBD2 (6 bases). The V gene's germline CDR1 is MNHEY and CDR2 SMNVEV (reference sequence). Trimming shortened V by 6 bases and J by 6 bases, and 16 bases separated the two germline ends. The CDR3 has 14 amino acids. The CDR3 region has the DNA TGTGCCAGCAGCGTGGACTACCATAGGGATACGCAGTATTTT. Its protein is CASSVDYHRDTQYF.

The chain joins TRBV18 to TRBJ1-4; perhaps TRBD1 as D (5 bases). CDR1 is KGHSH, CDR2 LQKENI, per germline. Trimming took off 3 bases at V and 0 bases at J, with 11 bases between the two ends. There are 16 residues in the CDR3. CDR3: CASSPTVPPTNEKLFF. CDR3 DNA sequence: TGTGCCAGCTCACCGACAGTTCCTCCAACTAATGAAAAACTGTTTTTT. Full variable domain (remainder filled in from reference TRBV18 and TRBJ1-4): NAGVMQNPRHLVRRRGQEARLRCSPMKGHSHVYWYRQLPEEGLKFMVYLQKENIIDESGMPKERFSAEFPKEGPSILRIQQVVRGDSAAYFCASSPTVPPTNEKLFFGSGTQLSVL.

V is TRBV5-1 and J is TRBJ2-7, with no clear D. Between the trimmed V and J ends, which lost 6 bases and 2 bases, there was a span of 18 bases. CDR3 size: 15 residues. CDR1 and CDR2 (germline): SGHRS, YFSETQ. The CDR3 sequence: CASISGRFSTYEQYF. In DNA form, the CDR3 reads TGCGCCAGCATATCCGGACGGTTCAGCACCTACGAGCAGTACTTC.

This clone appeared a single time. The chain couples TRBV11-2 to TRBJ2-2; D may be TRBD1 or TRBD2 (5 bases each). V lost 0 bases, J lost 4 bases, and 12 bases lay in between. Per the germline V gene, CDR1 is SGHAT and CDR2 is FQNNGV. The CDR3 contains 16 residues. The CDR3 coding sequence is TGTGCCAGCAGCTTAGATTCGAGGGGTGGCACCGGGGAGCTGTTTTTT. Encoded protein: CASSLDSRGGTGELFF.

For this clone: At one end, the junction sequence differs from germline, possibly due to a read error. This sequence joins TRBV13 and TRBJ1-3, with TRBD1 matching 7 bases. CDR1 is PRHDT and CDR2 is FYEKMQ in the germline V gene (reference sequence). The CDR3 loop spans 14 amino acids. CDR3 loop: CASSLGGGGNTIYF. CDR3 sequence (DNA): TGTGCCAGCAGCCTAGGGGGCGGAGGAAACACCATATATTTT.

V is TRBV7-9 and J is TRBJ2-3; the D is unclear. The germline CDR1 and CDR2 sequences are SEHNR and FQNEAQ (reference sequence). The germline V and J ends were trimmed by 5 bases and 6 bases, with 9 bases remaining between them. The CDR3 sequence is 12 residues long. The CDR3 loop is CASSTYGDTQYF. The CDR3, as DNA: TGTGCCAGCAGCACGTACGGGGATACGCAGTATTTT.

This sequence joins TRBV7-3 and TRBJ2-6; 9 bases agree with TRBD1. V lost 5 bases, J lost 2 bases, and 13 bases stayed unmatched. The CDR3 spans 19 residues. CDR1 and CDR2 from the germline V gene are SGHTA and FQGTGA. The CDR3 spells CASSVLGTGFIPGANVLTF. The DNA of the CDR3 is TGTGCCAGCAGCGTACTGGGGACAGGGTTTATTCCTGGGGCCAACGTCCTGACTTTC.

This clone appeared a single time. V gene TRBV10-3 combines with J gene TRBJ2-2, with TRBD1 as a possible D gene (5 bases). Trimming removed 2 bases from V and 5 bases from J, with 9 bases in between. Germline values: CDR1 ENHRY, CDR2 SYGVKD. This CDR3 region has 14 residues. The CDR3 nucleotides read TGTGCCATCAGTGAGGGGGCACGGACCGGGGAGCTGTTTTTT. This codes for CAISEGARTGELFF.

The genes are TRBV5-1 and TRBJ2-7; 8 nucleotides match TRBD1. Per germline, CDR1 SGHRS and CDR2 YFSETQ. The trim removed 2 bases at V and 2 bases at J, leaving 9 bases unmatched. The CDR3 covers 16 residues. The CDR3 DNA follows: TGCGCCAGCAGCTTCGGACAGGGCCTAAGAGCCTACGAGCAGTACTTC. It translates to CASSFGQGLRAYEQYF.

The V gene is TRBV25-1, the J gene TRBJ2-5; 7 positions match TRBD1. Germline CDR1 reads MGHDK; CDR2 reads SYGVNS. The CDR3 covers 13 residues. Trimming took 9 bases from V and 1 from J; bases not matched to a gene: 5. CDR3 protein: CASSQGFQETQYF. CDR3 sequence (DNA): TGTGCCAGTTCACAGGGGTTCCAAGAGACCCAGTACTTC.

This CDR3 reads CASSTDSPTF. CDR3 in DNA: TGTGCCAGCAGCACGGACAGCCCGACCTTC. This rearrangement joins TRBV9 to TRBJ1-2; perhaps TRBD1 as D (6 bases). V lost 4 bases, J lost 14 bases, and 12 bases lay in between. The CDR3 is 10 residues long. Germline assignment: CDR1 SGDLS and CDR2 YYNGEE. The variable domain in full, with the rest retrieved from reference TRBV9 and TRBJ1-2, is DSGVTQTPKHLITATGQRVTLRCSPRSGDLSVYWYQQSLDQGLQFLIQYYNGEERAKGNILERFSAQQFPDLHSELNLSSLELGDSALYFCASSTDSPTFGSGTRLTVV.

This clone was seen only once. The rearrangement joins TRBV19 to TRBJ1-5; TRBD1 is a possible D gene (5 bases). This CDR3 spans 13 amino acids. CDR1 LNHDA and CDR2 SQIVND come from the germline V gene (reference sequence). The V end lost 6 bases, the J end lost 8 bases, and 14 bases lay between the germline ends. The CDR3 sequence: CASRWGVQEPQHF. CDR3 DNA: TGTGCCAGTAGGTGGGGGGTCCAGGAGCCCCAGCATTTT.

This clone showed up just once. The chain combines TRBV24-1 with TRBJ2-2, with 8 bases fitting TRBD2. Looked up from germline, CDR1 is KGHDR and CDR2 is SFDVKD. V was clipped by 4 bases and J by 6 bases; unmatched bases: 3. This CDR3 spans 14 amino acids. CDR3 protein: CATSDPGRAGELFF. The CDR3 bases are TGTGCCACCAGTGACCCCGGGAGGGCCGGGGAGCTGTTTTTT.